What follows is one T cell receptor beta chain and its context. The antigen remains undetermined. From the RT-PCR reads, TCRdb called clonotypes with MiXCR, one entry per CDR3 protein. The repertoire holds hundreds of thousands of distinct CDR3 sequences, around 13% seen once, with around 6.5% in the top ten. Germline values: CDR1 LGHNA, CDR2 YSLEER. The CDR3 loop spans 15 amino acids. V was clipped by 5 bases and J by 1 base; unmatched bases: 3. These data come from a study of response to subunit inactivated influenza vaccine. The study, taken as a whole, reports: With each seasonal influenza vaccination, the authors suggested, few new T cells are recruited.

The rearrangement links TRBV4-3 to TRBJ2-2, with 8 bases aligning to TRBD1. This specimen consisted of PBMCs from blood, obtained less than 15 days before vaccination. The sequence derives from a man aged 50 to 59 who received an inactivated influenza vaccine. The CDR3: CASSETGENTGELFF. In nucleotides, the CDR3 is TGCGCCAGCAGCGAGACAGGGGAGAACACCGGGGAGCTGTTTTTT.